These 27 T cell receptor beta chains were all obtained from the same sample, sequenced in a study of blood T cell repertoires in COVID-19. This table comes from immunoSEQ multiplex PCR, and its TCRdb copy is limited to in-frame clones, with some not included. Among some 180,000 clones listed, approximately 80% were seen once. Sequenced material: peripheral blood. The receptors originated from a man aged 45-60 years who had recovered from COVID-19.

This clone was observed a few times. The CDR3 coding sequence is TGTGCCTGGAGTGGGGACAGGAGCGTGAACACTGAAGCTTTCTTT. Residues: CAWSGDRSVNTEAFF. The chain joins TRBV30 to TRBJ1-1; 8 bases map to TRBD1. The CDR3 sequence is 15 residues long. Germline V gene lookup returns CDR1 GTSNPN and CDR2 SVGIG (reference sequence). The trim removed 1 base at V and 0 bases at J, leaving 4 bases unmatched.

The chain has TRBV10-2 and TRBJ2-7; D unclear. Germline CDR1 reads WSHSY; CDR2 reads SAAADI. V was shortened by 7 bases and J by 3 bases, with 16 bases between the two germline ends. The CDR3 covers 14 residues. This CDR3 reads CASKEVMGLYEQYF. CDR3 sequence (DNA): TGCGCCAGCAAAGAGGTAATGGGTCTCTACGAGCAGTACTTC.

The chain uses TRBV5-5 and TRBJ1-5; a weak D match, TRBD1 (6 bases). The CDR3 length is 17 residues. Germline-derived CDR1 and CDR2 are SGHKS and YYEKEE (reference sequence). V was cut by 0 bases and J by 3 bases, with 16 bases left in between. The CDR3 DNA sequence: TGTGCCAGCAGCTTGGTGGGGTCAGGGGTAGTCAATCAGCCCCAGCATTTT. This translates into CASSLVGSGVVNQPQHF.

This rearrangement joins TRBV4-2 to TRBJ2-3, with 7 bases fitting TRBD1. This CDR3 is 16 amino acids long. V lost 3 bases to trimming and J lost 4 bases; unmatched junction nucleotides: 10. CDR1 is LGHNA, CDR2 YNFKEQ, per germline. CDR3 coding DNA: TGTGCCAGCAGCCAGGTAACAGGGGACGGGGCAGATACGCAGTATTTT. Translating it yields CASSQVTGDGADTQYF.

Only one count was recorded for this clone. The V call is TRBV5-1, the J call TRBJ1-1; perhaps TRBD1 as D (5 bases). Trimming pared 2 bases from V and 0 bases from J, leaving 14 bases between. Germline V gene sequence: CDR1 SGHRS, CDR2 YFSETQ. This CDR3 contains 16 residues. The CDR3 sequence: CASSLILAGMNTEAFF. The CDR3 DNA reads TGCGCCAGCAGCTTAATTCTTGCAGGGATGAACACTGAAGCTTTCTTT. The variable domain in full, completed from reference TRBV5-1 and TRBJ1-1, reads KAGVTQTPRYLIKTRGQQVTLSCSPISGHRSVSWYQQTPGQGLQFLFEYFSETQRNKGNFPGRFSGRQFSNSRSEMNVSTLELGDSALYLCASSLILAGMNTEAFFGQGTRLTVV.

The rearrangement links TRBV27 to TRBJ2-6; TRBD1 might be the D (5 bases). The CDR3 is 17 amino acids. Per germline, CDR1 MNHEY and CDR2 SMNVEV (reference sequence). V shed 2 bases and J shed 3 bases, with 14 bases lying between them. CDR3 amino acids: CASSLPGQGVGANVLTF. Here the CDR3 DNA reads TGTGCCAGCAGTTTACCCGGACAAGGCGTTGGGGCCAACGTCCTGACTTTC.

CDR3 amino acids: CASSLHRGAGSYNEQFF. CDR3 nucleotide sequence: TGTGCCAGCAGCTTACACAGGGGGGCCGGCTCCTACAATGAGCAGTTCTTC. This chain uses TRBV7-2 with TRBJ2-1, with 8 nucleotides matching TRBD1. Germline V CDR1 and CDR2: SGHTA, FQGNSA. The CDR3 runs to 17 residues. J lost 0 bases, V lost 2 bases, and 6 bases had no gene match.

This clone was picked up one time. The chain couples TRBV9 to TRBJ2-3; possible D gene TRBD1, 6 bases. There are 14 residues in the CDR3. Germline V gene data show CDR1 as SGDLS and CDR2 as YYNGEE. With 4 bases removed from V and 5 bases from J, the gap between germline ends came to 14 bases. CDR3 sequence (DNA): TGTGCCAGCAGCTCACAGGGTCCGGGAGATACGCAGTATTTT. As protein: CASSSQGPGDTQYF. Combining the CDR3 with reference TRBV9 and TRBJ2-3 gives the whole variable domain DSGVTQTPKHLITATGQRVTLRCSPRSGDLSVYWYQQSLDQGLQFLIQYYNGEERAKGNILERFSAQQFPDLHSELNLSSLELGDSALYFCASSSQGPGDTQYFGPGTRLTVL.

CDR3 region: CASSLLGGRATNEKLFF. The CDR3 coding sequence is TGTGCCAGCAGCTTGTTAGGTGGCCGGGCAACTAATGAAAAACTGTTTTTT. The chain carries TRBV5-6 and TRBJ1-4; D unclear. The germline V gene has CDR1 SGHDT and CDR2 YYEEEE. The V end lost 1 base, the J end lost 0 bases, and 13 bases lay between the germline ends. This CDR3 has 17 residues.

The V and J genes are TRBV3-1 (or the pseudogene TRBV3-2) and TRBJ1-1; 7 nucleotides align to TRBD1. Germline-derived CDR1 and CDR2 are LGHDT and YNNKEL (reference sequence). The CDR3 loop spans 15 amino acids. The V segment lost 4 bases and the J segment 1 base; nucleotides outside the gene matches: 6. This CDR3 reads CASSPYGQENTEAFF. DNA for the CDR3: TGTGCCAGCAGCCCCTATGGACAGGAGAACACTGAAGCTTTCTTT.

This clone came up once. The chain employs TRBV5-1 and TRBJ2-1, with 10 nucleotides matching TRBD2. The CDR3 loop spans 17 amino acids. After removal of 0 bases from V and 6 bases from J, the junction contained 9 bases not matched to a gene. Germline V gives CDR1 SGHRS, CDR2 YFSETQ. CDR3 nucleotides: TGCGCCAGCAGCTTGGGCCCTAGCGGGAGTCCCCGCAATGAGCAGTTCTTC. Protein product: CASSLGPSGSPRNEQFF.

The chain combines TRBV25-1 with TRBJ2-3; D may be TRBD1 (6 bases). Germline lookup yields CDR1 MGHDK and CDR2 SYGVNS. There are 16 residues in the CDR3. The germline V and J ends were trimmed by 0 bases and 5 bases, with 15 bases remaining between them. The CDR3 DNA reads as TGTGCCAGCAGTGAATATACAACAGGGAGTATAGATACGCAGTATTTT. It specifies CASSEYTTGSIDTQYF.

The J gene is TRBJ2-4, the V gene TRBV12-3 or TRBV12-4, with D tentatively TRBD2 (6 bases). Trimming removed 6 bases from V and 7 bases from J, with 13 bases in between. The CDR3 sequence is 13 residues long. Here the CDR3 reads CASRPVGTNIQYF. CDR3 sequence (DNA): TGTGCCAGCAGACCCGTCGGGACTAACATTCAGTACTTC.

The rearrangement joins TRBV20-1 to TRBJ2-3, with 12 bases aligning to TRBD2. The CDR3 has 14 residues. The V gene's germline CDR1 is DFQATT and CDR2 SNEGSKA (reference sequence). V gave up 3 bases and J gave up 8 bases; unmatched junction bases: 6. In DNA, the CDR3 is TGCAGTGCTAGTATGACTAGCGGGAGTGGTACGCAGTATTTT. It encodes CSASMTSGSGTQYF.

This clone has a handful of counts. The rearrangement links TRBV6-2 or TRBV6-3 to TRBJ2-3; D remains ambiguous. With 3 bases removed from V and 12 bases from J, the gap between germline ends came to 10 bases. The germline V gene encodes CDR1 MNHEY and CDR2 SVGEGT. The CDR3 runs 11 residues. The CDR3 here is CASSYSMTQYF. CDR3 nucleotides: TGTGCCAGCAGTTATTCTATGACACAGTATTTT.

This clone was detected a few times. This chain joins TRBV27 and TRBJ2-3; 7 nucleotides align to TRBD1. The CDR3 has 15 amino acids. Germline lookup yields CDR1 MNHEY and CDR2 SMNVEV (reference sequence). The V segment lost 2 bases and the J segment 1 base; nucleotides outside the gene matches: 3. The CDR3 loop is CASSLPGQGTDTQYF. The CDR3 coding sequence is TGTGCCAGCAGTTTACCCGGACAGGGCACAGATACGCAGTATTTT.

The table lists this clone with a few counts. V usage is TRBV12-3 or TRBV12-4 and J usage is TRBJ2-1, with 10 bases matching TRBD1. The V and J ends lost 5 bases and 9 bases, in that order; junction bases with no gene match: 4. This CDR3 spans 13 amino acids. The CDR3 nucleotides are TGTGCCAGCAGTGCGGACAGGGGGTTTGAGCAGTTCTTC. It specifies CASSADRGFEQFF.

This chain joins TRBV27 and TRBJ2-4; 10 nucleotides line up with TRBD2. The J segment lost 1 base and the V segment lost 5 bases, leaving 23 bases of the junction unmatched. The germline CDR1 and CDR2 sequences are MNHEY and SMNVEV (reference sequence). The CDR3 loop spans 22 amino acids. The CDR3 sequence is CASSPEAQGRLAGAWAKNIQYF. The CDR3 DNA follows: TGTGCCAGCAGTCCGGAAGCACAGGGGCGTCTAGCGGGAGCTTGGGCCAAAAACATTCAGTACTTC.

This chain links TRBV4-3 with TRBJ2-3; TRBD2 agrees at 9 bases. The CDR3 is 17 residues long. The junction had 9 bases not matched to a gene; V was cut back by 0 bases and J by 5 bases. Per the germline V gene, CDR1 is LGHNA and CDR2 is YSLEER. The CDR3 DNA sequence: TGCGCCAGCAGCCAAGAGACTCCGGGACTAGCAGTAGATACGCAGTATTTT. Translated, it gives CASSQETPGLAVDTQYF.

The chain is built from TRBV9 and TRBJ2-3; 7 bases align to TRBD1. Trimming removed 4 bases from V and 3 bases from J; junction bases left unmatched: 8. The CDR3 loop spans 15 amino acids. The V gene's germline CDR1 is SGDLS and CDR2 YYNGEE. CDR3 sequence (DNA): TGTGCCAGCAGCTCAACAGGGGTTTGGACAGATACGCAGTATTTT. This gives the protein CASSSTGVWTDTQYF.

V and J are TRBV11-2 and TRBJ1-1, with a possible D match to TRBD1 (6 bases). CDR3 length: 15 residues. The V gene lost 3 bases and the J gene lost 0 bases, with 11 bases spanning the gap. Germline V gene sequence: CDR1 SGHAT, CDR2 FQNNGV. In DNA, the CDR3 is TGTGCCAGCAGCTTCAACAGGGTTCTGAACACTGAAGCTTTCTTT. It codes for CASSFNRVLNTEAFF. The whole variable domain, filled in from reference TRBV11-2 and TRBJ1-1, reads EAGVAQSPRYKIIEKRQSVAFWCNPISGHATLYWYQQILGQGPKLLIQFQNNGVVDDSQLPKDRFSAERLKGVDSTLKIQPAKLEDSAVYLCASSFNRVLNTEAFFGQGTRLTVV.

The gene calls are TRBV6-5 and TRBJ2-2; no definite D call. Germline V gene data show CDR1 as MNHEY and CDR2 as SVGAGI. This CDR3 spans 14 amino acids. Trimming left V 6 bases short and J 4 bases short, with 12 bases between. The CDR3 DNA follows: TGTGCCAGCAGCGCGGTTGGTGGCACCGGGGAGCTGTTTTTT. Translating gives CASSAVGGTGELFF.

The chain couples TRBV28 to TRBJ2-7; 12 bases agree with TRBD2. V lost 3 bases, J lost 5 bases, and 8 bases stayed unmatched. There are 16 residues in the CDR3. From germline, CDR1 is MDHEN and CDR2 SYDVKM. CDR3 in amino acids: CASSLHLTSGSHEQYF. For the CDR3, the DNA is TGTGCCAGCAGTTTGCATCTGACTAGCGGGAGCCACGAGCAGTACTTC.

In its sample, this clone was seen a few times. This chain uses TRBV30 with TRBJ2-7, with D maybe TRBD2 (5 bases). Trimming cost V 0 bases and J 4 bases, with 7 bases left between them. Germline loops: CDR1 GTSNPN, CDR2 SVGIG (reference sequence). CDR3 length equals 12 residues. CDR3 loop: CAWSVRGYEQYF. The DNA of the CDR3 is TGTGCCTGGAGTGTAAGAGGGTACGAGCAGTACTTC. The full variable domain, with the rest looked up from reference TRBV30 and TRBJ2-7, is SQTIHQWPATLVQPVGSPLSLECTVEGTSNPNLYWYRQAAGRGLQLLFYSVGIGQISSEVPQNLSASRPQDRQFILSSKKLLLSDSGFYLCAWSVRGYEQYFGPGTRLTVT.

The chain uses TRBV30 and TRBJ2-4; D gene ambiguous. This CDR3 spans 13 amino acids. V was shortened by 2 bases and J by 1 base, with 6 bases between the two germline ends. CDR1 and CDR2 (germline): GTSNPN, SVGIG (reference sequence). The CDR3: CAWSPMAKNIQYF. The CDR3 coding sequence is TGTGCCTGGAGTCCCATGGCCAAAAACATTCAGTACTTC.

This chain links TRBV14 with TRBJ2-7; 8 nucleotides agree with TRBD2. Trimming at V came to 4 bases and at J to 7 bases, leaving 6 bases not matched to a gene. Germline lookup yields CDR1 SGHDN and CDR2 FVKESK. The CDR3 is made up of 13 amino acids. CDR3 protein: CASSPSGGDEQYF. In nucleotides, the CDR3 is TGTGCCAGCAGCCCCTCGGGGGGGGATGAGCAGTACTTC.

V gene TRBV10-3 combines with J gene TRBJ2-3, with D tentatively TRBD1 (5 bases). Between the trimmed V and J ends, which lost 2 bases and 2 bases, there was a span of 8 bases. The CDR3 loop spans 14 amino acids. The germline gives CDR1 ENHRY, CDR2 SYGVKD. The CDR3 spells CAISEGQDTDTQYF. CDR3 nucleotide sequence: TGTGCCATCAGTGAGGGACAAGACACAGATACGCAGTATTTT.